This TCR beta chain was observed in a study of early T cells in non-severe SARS-CoV-2 infection. Overall study: The chains were unpaired, and the sequenced material was bulk RNA from unsorted whole blood.

Unique molecular identifiers were added to individual cDNA molecules. One entry per CDR3 protein results from TCRdb running MiXCR on the 5' RACE reads. The repertoire holds under 50,000 distinct CDR3 sequences, with approximately 4.1% as singletons. This clonotype was seen ten or more times. The TCR comes from an adult who was a healthcare worker with PCR-confirmed SARS-CoV-2 infection or an uninfected control (not recorded which). Material: whole blood.

The CDR3 loop reads CASSSPGAVTLHF. CDR3 coding DNA: TGTGCCAGCAGCTCCCCAGGGGCGGTAACCCTCCACTTT. The chain joins TRBV7-2 to TRBJ1-6; D might be TRBD1 (6 bases). Looked up from germline, CDR1 is SGHTA and CDR2 is FQGNSA. The CDR3 is made up of 13 amino acids. Trimming cost V 4 bases and J 14 bases, with 15 bases left between them.